This T cell receptor beta chain derives from a study of cytomegalovirus exposure and HLA in healthy donors. V lost 2 bases and J lost 7, with 17 bases in between. Germline V CDR1 and CDR2: SGHTA, FQGNSA. The CDR3 loop spans 15 amino acids. The PCR had 60 Vbeta and 13 Jbeta primers. Clones were sequenced by immunoSEQ multiplex PCR, and TCRdb holds only the in-frame ones, with some missing. The repertoire holds about 210,000 clones, with around 80% as singletons. This receptor was identified in a boy aged 10-17 years in good health and CMV-seronegative. Specimen: PBMCs. This chain uses TRBV7-2 with TRBJ1-2; D might be TRBD1 (6 bases). The CDR3 loop is CASSLYDRLGRGYTF. The CDR3 DNA follows: TGTGCCAGCAGCTTATATGACAGGTTAGGGCGTGGCTACACCTTC.